This T cell receptor (beta chain) is from a study of control samples from healthy donors and cancer patients. Sequencing used immunoSEQ multiplex PCR; TCRdb keeps in-frame clones, though not all of them. The sample records approximately 150,000 clones, about 91% being singletons. V was clipped by 3 bases and J by 4 bases; unmatched bases: 8. Germline assignment: CDR1 SGHDN and CDR2 FVKESK. The CDR3 extends over 15 amino acids. The sample consisted of blood. This receptor was taken from a man aged 25 to 45 in good health. The chain joins TRBV14 to TRBJ2-5; TRBD1 aligns across 7 bases. For the CDR3, the DNA is TGTGCCAGCAGCCATAAGACAGGGATGAGAGAGACCCAGTACTTC. Translation gives CASSHKTGMRETQYF. Full variable domain (outside the CDR3, taken from reference TRBV14 and TRBJ2-5): EAGVTQFPSHSVIEKGQTVTLRCDPISGHDNLYWYRRVMGKEIKFLLHFVKESKQDESGMPNNRFLAERTGGTYSTLKVQPAELEDSGVYFCASSHKTGMRETQYFGPGTRLLVL.